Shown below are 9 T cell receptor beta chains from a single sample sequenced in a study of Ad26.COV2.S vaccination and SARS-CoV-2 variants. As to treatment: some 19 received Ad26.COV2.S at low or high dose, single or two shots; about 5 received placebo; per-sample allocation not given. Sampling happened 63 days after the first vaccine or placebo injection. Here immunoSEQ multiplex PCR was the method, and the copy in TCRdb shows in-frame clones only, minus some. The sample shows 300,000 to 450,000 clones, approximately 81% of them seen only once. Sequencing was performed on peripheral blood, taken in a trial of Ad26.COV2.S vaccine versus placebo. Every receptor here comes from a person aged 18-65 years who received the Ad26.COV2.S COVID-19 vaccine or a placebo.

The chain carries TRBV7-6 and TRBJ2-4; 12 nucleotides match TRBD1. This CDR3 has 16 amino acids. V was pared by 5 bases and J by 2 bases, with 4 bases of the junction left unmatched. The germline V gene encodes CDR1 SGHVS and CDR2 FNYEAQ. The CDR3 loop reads CASSPGQGATKNIQYF. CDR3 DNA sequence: TGTGCCAGCAGCCCGGGACAGGGGGCGACCAAAAACATTCAGTACTTC.

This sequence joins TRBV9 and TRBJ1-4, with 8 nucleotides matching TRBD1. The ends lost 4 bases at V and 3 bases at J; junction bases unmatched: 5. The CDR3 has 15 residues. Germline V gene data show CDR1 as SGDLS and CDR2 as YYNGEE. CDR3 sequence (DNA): TGTGCCAGCAGCCGGGGGACAGGTCCTAATGAAAAACTGTTTTTT. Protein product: CASSRGTGPNEKLFF.

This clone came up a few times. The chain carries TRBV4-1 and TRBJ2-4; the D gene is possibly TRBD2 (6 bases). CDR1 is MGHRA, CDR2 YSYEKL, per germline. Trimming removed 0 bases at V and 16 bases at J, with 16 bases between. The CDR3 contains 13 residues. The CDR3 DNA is TGCGCCAGCAGCCAAGATAATAGACTAGAGGTCTACTTC. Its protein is CASSQDNRLEVYF.

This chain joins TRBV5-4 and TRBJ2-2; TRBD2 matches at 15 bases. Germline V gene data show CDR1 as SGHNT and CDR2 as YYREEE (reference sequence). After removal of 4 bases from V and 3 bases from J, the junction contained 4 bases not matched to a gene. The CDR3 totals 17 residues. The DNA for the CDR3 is TGTGCCAGCAGCACCGGACTAGCGGGGGGGTACACCGGGGAGCTGTTTTTT. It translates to CASSTGLAGGYTGELFF.

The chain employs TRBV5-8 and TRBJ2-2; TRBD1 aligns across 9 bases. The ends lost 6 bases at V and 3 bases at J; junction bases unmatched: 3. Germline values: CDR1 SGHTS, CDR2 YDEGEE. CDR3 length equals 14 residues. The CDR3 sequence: CASTGTGYTGELFF. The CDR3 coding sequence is TGTGCCAGCACCGGGACAGGGTACACCGGGGAGCTGTTTTTT. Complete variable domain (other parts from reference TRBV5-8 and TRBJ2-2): EAGVTQSPTHLIKTRGQQATLRCSPISGHTSVYWYQQALGLGLQFLLWYDEGEERNRGNFPPRFSGRQFPNYSSELNVNALELEDSALYLCASTGTGYTGELFFGEGSRLTVL.

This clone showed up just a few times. The CDR3 coding sequence is TGTGCCAGCAGCTCTGGGATAAGCTCCTACAATGAGCAGTTCTTC. Protein sequence: CASSSGISSYNEQFF. The chain is built from TRBV11-2 and TRBJ2-1; no clear D gene. Germline CDR1 and CDR2: SGHAT and FQNNGV. V lost 4 bases and J 0 bases, leaving 10 bases between the germline ends. The CDR3 totals 15 residues.

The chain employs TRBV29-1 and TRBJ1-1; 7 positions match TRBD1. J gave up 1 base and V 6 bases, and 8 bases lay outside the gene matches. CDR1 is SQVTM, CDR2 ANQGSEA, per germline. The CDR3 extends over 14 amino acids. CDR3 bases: TGCAGCGTGAGGGACAGAATTAAGAACACTGAAGCTTTCTTT. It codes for CSVRDRIKNTEAFF.

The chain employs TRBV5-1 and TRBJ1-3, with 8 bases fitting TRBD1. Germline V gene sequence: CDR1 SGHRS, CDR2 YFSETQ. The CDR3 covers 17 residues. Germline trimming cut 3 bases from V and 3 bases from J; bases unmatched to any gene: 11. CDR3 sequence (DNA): TGCGCCAGCAGCTACGGGACAGGTCCCCTTAGTGGAAACACCATATATTTT. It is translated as CASSYGTGPLSGNTIYF.

CDR3 coding DNA: TGCGCCAGCAGCTACGGGGGAGGGGATCAGCCCCAGCATTTT. It is translated as CASSYGGGDQPQHF. The chain uses TRBV5-1 and TRBJ1-5; D perhaps matches TRBD1 (5 bases). From germline, CDR1 is SGHRS and CDR2 YFSETQ. CDR3 length: 14 amino acids. Trimming left V 3 bases short and J 5 bases short, with 12 bases between.